The present entry profiles one T cell receptor (beta chain) with its context. Its antigen is not identified. The sample originates from a study of CD8+ T cells in alopecia areata. Overall study findings and caveats: Especially in alopecia totalis/universalis, lesional scalp showed greater clonality than normal scalp did.

Treatment given: oral pan-JAK inhibitor, 5-10 mg twice daily. Starting from PBMCs, sorting isolated CD4+ and CD8+ T cells. This CDR3 spans 15 amino acids. Germline-derived CDR1 and CDR2 are SNHLY and FYNNEI. The ends lost 7 bases at V and 5 bases at J; junction bases unmatched: 12. RNA was isolated and reverse transcribed to cDNA, the sequencing template. Profiling relied on immunoSEQ multiplex PCR, and the TCRdb table lists in-frame clones only, not all of them. This sample carries approximately 280,000 clones, 58% of them seen once, and the ten largest clones take 1.8%. This TCR came from a human donor with alopecia areata. The chain employs TRBV2 and TRBJ2-5; 8 bases are a match to TRBD2. The source material was CD4+ T cells sorted from blood, sampled at week 24, from a patient treated with tofacitinib. CDR3 protein: CASTETRGGLETQYF. The CDR3 DNA follows: TGTGCCAGCACCGAAACCCGGGGGGGCCTGGAGACCCAGTACTTC.